This TCR beta chain was found in a study of T cells in Graves' hyperthyroidism and ophthalmopathy. Patients between 18 and 65 years old had hyperthyroidism, newly diagnosed and lasting under 2 months. The source of the PBMCs was more than 9.5 ml of fresh peripheral blood. Researchers amplified the TCR beta CDR3 regions from RNA transcripts. The HTBI primer set was used in a first-round RT-PCR of the TCR CDR3. TCRdb called the multiplex PCR reads again in MiXCR, with one record for every CDR3 protein. This table holds under 350,000 distinct CDR3 sequences, roughly a fifth found once. Ten or more counts support this clonotype. What it binds is unknown. The germline V gene has CDR1 SNHLY and CDR2 FYNNEI. Trimming cost V 7 bases and J 0 bases, with 12 bases left between them. This CDR3 is built from 15 residues. Findings and limits, study-wide: A model built on 13 V-J features separated ophthalmopathy from stable hyperthyroidism. Blood held most thyroid clonotypes expanded above 0.001 frequency.

The origin of this receptor is a woman between 45 and 65 years old with Graves' hyperthyroidism. The chain uses TRBV2 and TRBJ1-4; D unclear. Input material: blood. CDR3: CASILERSTNEKLFF. The CDR3 nucleotides are TGTGCCAGCATCCTGGAAAGATCAACTAATGAAAAACTGTTTTTT.